Below are 9 T cell receptor beta chains sequenced from a single sample in a study of cytomegalovirus exposure and HLA in healthy donors. Data came from immunoSEQ multiplex PCR; TCRdb stores just in-frame clones and leaves some out. The sample lists some 200,000 clones, approximately 84% occurring once. The sample taken for sequencing was PBMCs. All receptors come from a woman between 18 and 29 years old in good health and CMV-seropositive.

The chain couples TRBV9 to TRBJ1-4, with 7 positions matching TRBD1. This CDR3 is 15 amino acids long. CDR1 and CDR2 from the germline V gene are SGDLS and YYNGEE. J was trimmed by 5 bases and V by 3 bases; bases with no gene match: 7. The CDR3 sequence is CASSGTQGGNEKLFF. The CDR3, as DNA: TGTGCCAGCAGCGGCACCCAGGGGGGAAATGAAAAACTGTTTTTT.

The V call is TRBV19, the J call TRBJ1-2, with D possibly being TRBD1 (6 bases). The CDR3 is made up of 12 amino acids. The germline V and J ends were trimmed by 10 bases and 3 bases, with 12 bases remaining between them. Germline CDR1 reads LNHDA; CDR2 reads SQIVND (reference sequence). The CDR3 reads CATSRTDYGYTF. CDR3 DNA sequence: TGTGCCACCTCCAGGACAGACTATGGCTACACCTTC.

The rearrangement links TRBV2 to TRBJ1-4; TRBD1 might be the D (5 bases). V gave up 7 bases and J gave up 4 bases, with 13 bases separating them. The CDR3 is 14 amino acids. Germline-derived CDR1 and CDR2 are SNHLY and FYNNEI. CDR3 amino acids: CASIPGMGNEKLFF. Here the CDR3 DNA reads TGTGCCAGCATCCCAGGGATGGGTAATGAAAAACTGTTTTTT.

The chain employs TRBV28 and TRBJ2-4, with a weak D call TRBD1 (5 bases). Looked up from germline, CDR1 is MDHEN and CDR2 is SYDVKM. Trimming removed 1 base from V and 0 bases from J, with 16 bases in between. The CDR3 runs 18 residues. For the CDR3, the DNA is TGTGCCAGCAGTTTATTAGCCAGGGCCTTCTTAGCCAAAAACATTCAGTACTTC. This translates into CASSLLARAFLAKNIQYF.

V is TRBV4-2 and J is TRBJ1-1; TRBD1 might be the D (6 bases). With 0 bases removed from V and 2 bases from J, the gap between germline ends came to 10 bases. Germline CDR1 is LGHNA and CDR2 is YNFKEQ. The CDR3 has 15 amino acids. DNA of the CDR3: TGTGCCAGCAGCCAAGATGAGGGGGTCAACACTGAAGCTTTCTTT. Translating gives CASSQDEGVNTEAFF.

The chain has TRBV29-1 and TRBJ1-1; D gene uncertain. Trimming left V 0 bases short and J 0 bases short, with 14 bases between. Looked up from germline, CDR1 is SQVTM and CDR2 is ANQGSEA. This CDR3 region has 16 residues. Written as DNA, the CDR3 is TGCAGCGTTGAAGAGCGAGGGCATCGGGTGAACACTGAAGCTTTCTTT. Translating gives CSVEERGHRVNTEAFF.

This clone turned up a few times. This sequence joins TRBV5-1 and TRBJ2-2; possibly TRBD1 for D (5 bases). Trimming took off 0 bases at V and 0 bases at J, with 9 bases between the two ends. Germline V CDR1 and CDR2: SGHRS, YFSETQ. The CDR3 is made up of 16 amino acids. CDR3 coding DNA: TGCGCCAGCAGCTTGGCCCTGACAGCGAACACCGGGGAGCTGTTTTTT. Encoded protein: CASSLALTANTGELFF.

The chain has TRBV27 and TRBJ2-5, with TRBD2 matching over 9 bases. Trimming cost V 5 bases and J 5 bases; bases outside gene matches: 6. The CDR3 covers 14 residues. The germline CDR1 and CDR2 sequences are MNHEY and SMNVEV (reference sequence). CDR3 in DNA: TGTGCCAGCAGTGGGGCGGGGGGGCCCGAGACCCAGTACTTC. Protein product: CASSGAGGPETQYF.

This chain joins TRBV2 and TRBJ2-5; 9 nucleotides line up with TRBD1. Per germline, CDR1 SNHLY and CDR2 FYNNEI. The J segment lost 4 bases and the V segment lost 4 bases, leaving 7 bases of the junction unmatched. The CDR3 runs to 15 residues. In nucleotides, the CDR3 is TGTGCCAGCAGTGGGGACAGGGTTTGGGGAGAGACCCAGTACTTC. Protein: CASSGDRVWGETQYF.